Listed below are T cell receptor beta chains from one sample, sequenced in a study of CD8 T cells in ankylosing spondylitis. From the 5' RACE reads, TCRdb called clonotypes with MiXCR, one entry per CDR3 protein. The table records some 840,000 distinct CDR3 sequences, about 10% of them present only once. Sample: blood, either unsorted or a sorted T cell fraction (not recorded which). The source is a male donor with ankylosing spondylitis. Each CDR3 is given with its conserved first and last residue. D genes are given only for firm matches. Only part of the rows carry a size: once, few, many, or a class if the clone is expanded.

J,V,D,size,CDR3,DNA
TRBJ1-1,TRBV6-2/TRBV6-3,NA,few,CASSRSWTAQNTEAFF,TGTGCCAGCAGCCGTAGCTGGACCGCGCAGAACACTGAAGCTTTCTTT
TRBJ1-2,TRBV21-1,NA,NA,CASSNAVLGEGYTF,TGTGCCAGCAGCAACGCTGTCCTGGGGGAGGGCTACACCTTC
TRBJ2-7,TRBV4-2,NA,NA,CASSLADSTYEQYF,TGTGCCAGCAGCCTTGCGGACAGTACCTACGAGCAGTACTTC
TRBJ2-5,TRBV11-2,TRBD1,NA,CASSLMGQAGETQYF,TGTGCCAGCAGCTTAATGGGACAGGCAGGAGAGACCCAGTACTTC
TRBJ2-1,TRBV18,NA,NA,CASSPITEGGEQFF,TGTGCCAGCTCACCAATCACCGAGGGGGGTGAGCAGTTCTTC
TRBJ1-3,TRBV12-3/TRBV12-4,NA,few,CASSLAIFAAEGNTIYF,TGTGCCAGCAGTTTAGCCATCTTCGCAGCCGAAGGAAACACCATATATTTT
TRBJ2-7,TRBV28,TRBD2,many,CASSPGTSLYEQYF,TGTGCCAGCAGTCCCGGGACTAGTCTATACGAGCAGTACTTC
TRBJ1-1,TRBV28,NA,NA,CASSLWDEAFF,TGTGCCAGCAGTTTATGGGACGAAGCTTTCTTT
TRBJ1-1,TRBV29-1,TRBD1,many,CSVAGGVNTEAFF,TGCAGCGTGGCAGGGGGAGTGAACACTGAAGCTTTCTTT
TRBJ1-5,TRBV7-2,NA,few,CASSLWQGGNQPQHF,TGTGCCAGCAGCTTATGGCAGGGCGGCAATCAGCCCCAGCATTTT
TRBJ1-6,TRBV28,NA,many,CASSPVGFSYNSPLHF,TGTGCCAGCAGTCCGGTAGGGTTTTCCTATAATTCACCCCTCCACTTT
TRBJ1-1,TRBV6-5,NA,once,CASSYPVGGGKGAFF,TGTGCCAGCAGTTACCCCGTCGGGGGGGGAAAGGGAGCTTTCTTT
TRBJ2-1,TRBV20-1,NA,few,CSARKQGRNEQFF,TGCAGTGCTAGAAAACAGGGACGGAATGAGCAGTTCTTC
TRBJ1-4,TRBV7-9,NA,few,CASSVGETHEKLFF,TGTGCCAGCAGCGTCGGGGAGACCCATGAAAAACTGTTTTTT
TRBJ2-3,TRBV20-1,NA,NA,CSARDWMGTDTQYF,TGCAGTGCTAGAGACTGGATGGGCACAGATACGCAGTATTTT
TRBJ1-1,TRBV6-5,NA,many,CASSSRLSTEAFF,TGTGCCAGCAGTTCCCGACTTAGCACTGAAGCTTTCTTT
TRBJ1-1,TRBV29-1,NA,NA,CSVLTKEAFF,TGCAGCGTCCTCACGAAAGAAGCTTTCTTT
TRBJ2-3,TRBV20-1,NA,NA,CGVELPPTDTQYF,TGCGGTGTGGAACTCCCACCTACAGATACGCAGTATTTT
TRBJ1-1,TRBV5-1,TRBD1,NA,CASSGAPGQVTEAFF,TGCGCCAGCAGCGGAGCACCGGGACAGGTCACTGAAGCTTTCTTT
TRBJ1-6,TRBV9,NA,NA,CASSARAGGSTYNSPLHF,TGTGCCAGCAGCGCCCGGGCTGGAGGGAGTACCTATAATTCACCCCTCCACTTT
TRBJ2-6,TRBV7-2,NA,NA,CASSYNSGANVLTF,TGTGCCAGCAGCTACAACTCTGGGGCCAACGTCCTGACTTTC
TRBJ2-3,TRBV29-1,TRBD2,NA,CSVPGAGGSYTDTQYF,TGCAGCGTCCCTGGGGCGGGAGGGAGTTACACAGATACGCAGTATTTT
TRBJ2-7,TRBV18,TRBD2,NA,CASSPGTSGPYEQYF,TGTGCCAGCTCACCCGGGACTAGCGGACCCTACGAGCAGTACTTC
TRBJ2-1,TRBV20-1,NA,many,CSASSRLASDEQFF,TGCAGTGCTAGTAGTCGGCTAGCTAGCGATGAGCAGTTCTTC
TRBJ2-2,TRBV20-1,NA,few,CSARDPTRDPYGELFF,TGCAGTGCTAGAGATCCGACCAGGGACCCCTACGGCGAGCTGTTTTTT
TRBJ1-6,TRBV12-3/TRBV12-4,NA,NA,CASSLVSGDSPLHF,TGTGCCAGCAGTTTAGTGAGTGGGGATTCACCCCTCCACTTT
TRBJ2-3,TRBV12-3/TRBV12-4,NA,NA,CASSLVVVATRGPYF,TGTGCCAGCAGTTTAGTCGTCGTTGCGACACGGGGTCCGTATTTT
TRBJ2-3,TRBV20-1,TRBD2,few,CSASPFRLARADTQYF,TGCAGTGCCAGTCCCTTTCGACTAGCGAGGGCAGATACGCAGTATTTT
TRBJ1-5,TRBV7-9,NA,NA,CASSSDSGYRPQHF,TGTGCCAGCAGCTCGGACAGTGGTTATCGGCCCCAGCATTTT
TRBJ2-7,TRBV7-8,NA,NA,CASSFNRENEQYF,TGTGCCAGCAGCTTTAACAGGGAAAACGAGCAGTACTTC
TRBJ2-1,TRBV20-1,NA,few,CSAPLPEVFGHEQFF,TGCAGTGCTCCTTTGCCCGAGGTATTTGGACATGAGCAGTTCTTC
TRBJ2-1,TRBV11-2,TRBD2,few,CASSLALAGGLNEQFF,TGTGCCAGCAGCTTAGCACTAGCGGGAGGTCTAAATGAGCAGTTCTTC
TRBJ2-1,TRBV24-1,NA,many,CATSDPGRLVYNEQFF,TGTGCCACCAGTGACCCAGGACGACTAGTTTACAATGAGCAGTTCTTC
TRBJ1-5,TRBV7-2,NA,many,CASSLDRSAQHF,TGTGCCAGCAGCTTAGATCGGTCTGCCCAGCATTTT
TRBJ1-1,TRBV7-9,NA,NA,CASSIRDGWNTEAFF,TGTGCCAGCAGCATCCGGGACGGTTGGAACACTGAAGCTTTCTTT
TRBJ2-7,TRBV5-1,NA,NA,CASSTGATWNEQYF,TGCGCCAGCTCTACCGGGGCTACCTGGAACGAGCAGTACTTC
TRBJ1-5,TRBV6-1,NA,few,CASSEVRGYGNQPQHF,TGTGCCAGCAGTGAAGTCAGGGGATACGGCAATCAGCCCCAGCATTTT
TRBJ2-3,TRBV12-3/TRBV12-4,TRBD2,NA,CASSLRGLAGGPITDTQYF,TGTGCCAGCAGTTTAAGGGGACTAGCGGGGGGGCCCATAACAGATACGCAGTATTTT
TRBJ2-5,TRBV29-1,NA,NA,CSVENNEIRQETQYF,TGCAGCGTTGAAAATAACGAGATCCGCCAAGAGACCCAGTACTTC
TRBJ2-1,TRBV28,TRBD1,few,CASVTGSSYNEQFF,TGTGCCAGCGTGACAGGGAGCTCCTACAATGAGCAGTTCTTC
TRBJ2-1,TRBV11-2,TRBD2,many,CASSFRLAGEYNEQFF,TGTGCCAGCAGCTTTCGCCTAGCGGGGGAATACAATGAGCAGTTCTTC
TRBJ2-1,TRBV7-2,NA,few,CASGGTGHEQFF,TGTGCCAGCGGCGGGACTGGCCATGAGCAGTTCTTC
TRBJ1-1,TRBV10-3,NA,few,CAISGQNMNTEAFF,TGTGCCATCAGTGGACAGAATATGAACACTGAAGCTTTCTTT
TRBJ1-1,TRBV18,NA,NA,CASSPQPVDPGTEAFF,TGTGCCAGCTCACCACAGCCAGTCGATCCTGGGACTGAAGCTTTCTTT
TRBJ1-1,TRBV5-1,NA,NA,CASSLSAGIATEAFF,TGCGCCAGCAGCTTGTCCGCAGGGATAGCGACTGAAGCTTTCTTT
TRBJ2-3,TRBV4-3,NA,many,CASSQEALGGDTQYF,TGCGCCAGCAGCCAAGAGGCACTGGGGGGAGATACGCAGTATTTT
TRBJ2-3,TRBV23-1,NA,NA,CASRGTELEAGTDTQYF,TGCGCCAGCAGGGGGACTGAACTAGAGGCGGGGACAGATACGCAGTATTTT
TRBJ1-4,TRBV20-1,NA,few,CSARGGAVEKLFF,TGCAGTGCTAGAGGGGGGGCGGTTGAAAAACTGTTTTTT
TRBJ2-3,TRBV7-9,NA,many,CASSAASTSTDTQYF,TGTGCCAGCTCGGCGGCATCGACTAGCACAGATACGCAGTATTTT
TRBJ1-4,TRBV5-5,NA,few,CASSVGLRNEKLFF,TGTGCCAGCAGCGTGGGACTCAGAAATGAAAAACTGTTTTTT
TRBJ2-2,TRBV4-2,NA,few,CASSQDLGGGSYTGELFF,TGTGCCAGCAGCCAAGATCTTGGTGGTGGCAGCTACACCGGGGAGCTGTTTTTT
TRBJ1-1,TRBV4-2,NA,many,CASSPFLRNTEAFF,TGTGCCAGCAGCCCTTTCCTGCGGAACACTGAAGCTTTCTTT
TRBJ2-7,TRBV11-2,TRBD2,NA,CASSQLAGGHEQYF,TGTGCCAGCAGCCAGCTAGCGGGAGGGCACGAGCAGTACTTC